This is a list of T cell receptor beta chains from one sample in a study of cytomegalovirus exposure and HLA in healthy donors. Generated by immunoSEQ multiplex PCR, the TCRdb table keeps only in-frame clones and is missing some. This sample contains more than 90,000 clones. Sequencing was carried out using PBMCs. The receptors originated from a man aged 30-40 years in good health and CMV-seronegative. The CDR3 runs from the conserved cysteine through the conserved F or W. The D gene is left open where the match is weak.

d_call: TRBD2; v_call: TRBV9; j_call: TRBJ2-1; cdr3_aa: CASSVTPSGGSSYNEQFF; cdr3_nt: TGTGCCAGCAGCGTCACTCCTAGCGGGGGTAGCTCCTACAATGAGCAGTTCTTC
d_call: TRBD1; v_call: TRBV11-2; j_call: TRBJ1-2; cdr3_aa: CASSSWTGGDGYTF; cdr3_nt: TGTGCCAGCAGCTCATGGACAGGGGGCGATGGCTACACCTTC
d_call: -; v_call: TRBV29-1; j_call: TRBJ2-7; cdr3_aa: CSVVKGGSYEQYF; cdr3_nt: TGCAGCGTTGTTAAGGGGGGGTCCTACGAGCAGTACTTC
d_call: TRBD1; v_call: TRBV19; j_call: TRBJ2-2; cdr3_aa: CASNPTGVGHTGELFF; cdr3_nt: TGTGCCAGTAACCCGACAGGGGTCGGGCACACCGGGGAGCTGTTTTTT
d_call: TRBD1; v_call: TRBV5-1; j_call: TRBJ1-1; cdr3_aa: CASSLTGGKNTEAFF; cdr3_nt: TGCGCCAGCAGCTTAACAGGGGGAAAGAACACTGAAGCTTTCTTT
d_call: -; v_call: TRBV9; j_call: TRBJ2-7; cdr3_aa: CASSPPRDIDYEQYF; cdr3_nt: TGTGCCAGCAGCCCCCCCCGGGACATCGACTACGAGCAGTACTTC
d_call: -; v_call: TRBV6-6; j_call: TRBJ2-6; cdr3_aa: CASSYQPQGGANVLTF; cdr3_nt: TGTGCCAGCAGTTATCAACCACAGGGTGGGGCCAACGTCCTGACTTTC
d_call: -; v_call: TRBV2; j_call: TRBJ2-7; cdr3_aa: CASSEGAGRTYEQYF; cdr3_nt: TGTGCCAGCAGTGAAGGGGCGGGGCGCACCTACGAGCAGTACTTC
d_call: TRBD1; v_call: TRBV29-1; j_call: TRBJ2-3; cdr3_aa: CSVEKQGPHTQYF; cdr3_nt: TGCAGCGTTGAAAAACAGGGGCCCCATACGCAGTATTTT
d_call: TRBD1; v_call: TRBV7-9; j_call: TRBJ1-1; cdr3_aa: CASSRGQANTEAFF; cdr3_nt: TGTGCCAGCAGCCGGGGACAGGCCAACACTGAAGCTTTCTTT
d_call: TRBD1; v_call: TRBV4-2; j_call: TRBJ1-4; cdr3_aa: CASSSRDRGNELFF; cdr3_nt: TGTGCCAGCAGCAGCCGGGACAGGGGGAATGAACTGTTTTTT
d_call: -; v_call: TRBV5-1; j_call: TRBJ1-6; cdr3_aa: CASSLGASSYNSPLHF; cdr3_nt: TGCGCCAGCAGCTTGGGGGCAAGCTCCTATAATTCACCCCTCCACTTT
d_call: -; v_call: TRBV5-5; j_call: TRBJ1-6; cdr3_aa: CASSLDDKYNSPLHF; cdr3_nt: TGTGCCAGCAGCTTGGACGACAAGTATAATTCACCCCTCCACTTT
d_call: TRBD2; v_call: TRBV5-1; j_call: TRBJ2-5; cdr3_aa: CASSEKVLRGGQETQYF; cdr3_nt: TGCGCCAGCAGCGAGAAGGTCCTCCGGGGGGGACAAGAGACCCAGTACTTC
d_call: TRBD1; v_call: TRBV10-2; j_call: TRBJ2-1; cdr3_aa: CASRGQGAGSEQFF; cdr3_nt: TGCGCCAGCAGGGGACAGGGGGCAGGGAGTGAGCAGTTCTTC
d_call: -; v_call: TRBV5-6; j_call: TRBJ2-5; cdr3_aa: CASSLVQTQETQYF; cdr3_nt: TGTGCCAGCAGCTTGGTACAGACCCAAGAGACCCAGTACTTC
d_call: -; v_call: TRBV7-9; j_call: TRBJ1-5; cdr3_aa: CASSLANEEGGQHF; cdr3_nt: TGTGCCAGCAGCTTAGCGAACGAGGAAGGGGGACAGCATTTT
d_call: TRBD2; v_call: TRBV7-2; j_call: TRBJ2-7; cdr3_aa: CASSRSGGSSYEQYF; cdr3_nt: TGTGCCAGCAGCCGGTCGGGGGGGAGCTCCTACGAGCAGTACTTC
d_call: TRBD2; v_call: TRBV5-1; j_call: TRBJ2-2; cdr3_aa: CASSWAGVANTGELFF; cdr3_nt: TGCGCCAGCAGCTGGGCGGGGGTAGCGAACACCGGGGAGCTGTTTTTT
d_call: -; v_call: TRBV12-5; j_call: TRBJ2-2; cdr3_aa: CASGSWPGGGTNTGELFF; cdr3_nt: TGTGCTAGTGGCTCTTGGCCCGGAGGCGGAACGAACACCGGGGAGCTGTTTTTT
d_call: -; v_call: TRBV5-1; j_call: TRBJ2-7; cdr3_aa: CASSLEGYEQYF; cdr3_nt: TGCGCCAGCAGCTTGGAGGGGTACGAGCAGTACTTC
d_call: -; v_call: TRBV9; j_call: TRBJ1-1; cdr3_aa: CASSYQGGTEAFF; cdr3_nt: TGTGCCAGCAGCTACCAAGGGGGCACTGAAGCTTTCTTT
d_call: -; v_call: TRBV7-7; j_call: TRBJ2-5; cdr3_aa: CATSAGRYRGWETQYF; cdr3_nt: TGTGCCACCTCAGCCGGGAGATACAGGGGATGGGAGACCCAGTACTTC
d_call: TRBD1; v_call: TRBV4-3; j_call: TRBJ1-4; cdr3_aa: CASSQEGGTGLSNEKLFF; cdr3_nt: TGCGCCAGCAGCCAAGAAGGGGGGACAGGGTTATCTAATGAAAAACTGTTTTTT
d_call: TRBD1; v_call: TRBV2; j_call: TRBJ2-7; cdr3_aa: CASSEGDRTTYEQYF; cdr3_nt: TGTGCCAGCAGTGAGGGGGACAGAACTACGTACGAGCAGTACTTC
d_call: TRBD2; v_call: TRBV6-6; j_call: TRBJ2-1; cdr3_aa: CASSPAGGINEQFF; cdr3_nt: TGTGCCAGCAGCCCGGCGGGGGGCATCAATGAGCAGTTCTTC
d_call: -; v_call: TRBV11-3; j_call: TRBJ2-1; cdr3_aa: CASGLTGAGFSYNEQFF; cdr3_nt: TGTGCCAGCGGACTGACTGGGGCGGGGTTCTCCTACAATGAGCAGTTCTTC
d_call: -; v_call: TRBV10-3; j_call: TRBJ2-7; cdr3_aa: CAISESTGKAYEQYF; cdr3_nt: TGTGCCATCAGTGAGTCGACAGGCAAAGCCTACGAGCAGTACTTC
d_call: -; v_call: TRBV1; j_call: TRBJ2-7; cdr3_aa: CTSSQGTGGLEQYF; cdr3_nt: TGCACCAGCAGCCAGGGGACGGGGGGGTTAGAGCAGTACTTC
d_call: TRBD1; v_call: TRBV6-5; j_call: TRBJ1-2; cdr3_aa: CASSYGTGASYTF; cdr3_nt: TGTGCCAGCAGTTACGGGACAGGGGCAAGCTACACCTTC
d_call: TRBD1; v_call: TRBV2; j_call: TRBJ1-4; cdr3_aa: CASSGGQGGGEKLFF; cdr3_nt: TGTGCCAGCAGTGGTGGACAGGGCGGAGGGGAAAAACTGTTTTTT
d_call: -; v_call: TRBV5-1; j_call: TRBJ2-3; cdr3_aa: CASSLPRGGTDTQYF; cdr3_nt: TGCGCCAGCAGCCTCCCCCGGGGAGGCACAGATACGCAGTATTTT
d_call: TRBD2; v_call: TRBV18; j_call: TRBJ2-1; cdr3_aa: CASSRPGAGGSIEQFF; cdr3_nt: TGTGCCAGCTCACGTCCTGGAGCGGGGGGTAGCATAGAGCAGTTCTTC
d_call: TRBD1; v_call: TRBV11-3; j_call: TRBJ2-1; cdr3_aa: CASSLGQYNEQFF; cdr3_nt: TGTGCCAGCAGCCTGGGACAGTACAATGAGCAGTTCTTC
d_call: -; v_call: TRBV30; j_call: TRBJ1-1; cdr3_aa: CAWRPQTNTEAFF; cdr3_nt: TGTGCCTGGAGACCACAGACGAACACTGAAGCTTTCTTT
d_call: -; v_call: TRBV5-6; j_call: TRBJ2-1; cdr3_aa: CASSLGAYEQFF; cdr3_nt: TGTGCCAGCAGCTTAGGGGCGTATGAGCAGTTCTTC
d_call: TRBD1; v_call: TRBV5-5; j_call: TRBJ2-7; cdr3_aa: CASSLGGIGGPYEQYF; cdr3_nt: TGTGCCAGCAGCTTGGGTGGGATAGGGGGCCCCTACGAGCAGTACTTC
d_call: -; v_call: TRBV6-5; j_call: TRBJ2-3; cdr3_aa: CASSAAGTDTQYF; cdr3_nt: TGTGCCAGCAGTGCCGCGGGGACAGATACGCAGTATTTT
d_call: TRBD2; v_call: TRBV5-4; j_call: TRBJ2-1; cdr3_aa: CASSLALAGGQDEQFF; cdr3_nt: TGTGCCAGCAGCTTGGCCTTAGCGGGGGGGCAGGATGAGCAGTTCTTC
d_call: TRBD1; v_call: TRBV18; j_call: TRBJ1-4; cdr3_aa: CASSPPGGVYEKLFF; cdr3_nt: TGTGCCAGCTCACCACCAGGGGGCGTCTATGAAAAACTGTTTTTT
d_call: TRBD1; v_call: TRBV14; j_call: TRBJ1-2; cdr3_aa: CASSQTLQGIYGYTF; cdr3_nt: TGTGCCAGCAGCCAAACATTACAGGGGATCTATGGCTACACCTTC
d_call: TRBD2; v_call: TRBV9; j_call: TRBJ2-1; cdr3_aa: CASSPRLAGYEQFF; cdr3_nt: TGTGCCAGCAGCCCCAGACTAGCGGGTTATGAGCAGTTCTTC
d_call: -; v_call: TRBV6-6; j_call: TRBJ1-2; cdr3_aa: CASSEKWTEFYGYTF; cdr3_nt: TGTGCCAGCAGCGAGAAGTGGACAGAGTTCTATGGCTACACCTTC
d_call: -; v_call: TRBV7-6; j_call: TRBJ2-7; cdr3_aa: CASSTNTEQYF; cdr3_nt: TGTGCCAGCAGCACAAATACCGAGCAGTACTTC
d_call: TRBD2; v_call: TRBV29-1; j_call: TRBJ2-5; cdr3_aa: CSVDGLAGKETQYF; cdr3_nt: TGCAGCGTTGACGGACTAGCGGGGAAAGAGACCCAGTACTTC
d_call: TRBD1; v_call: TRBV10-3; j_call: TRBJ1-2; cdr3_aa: CAISDMDRGGYGYTF; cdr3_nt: TGTGCCATCAGTGATATGGACAGGGGCGGTTATGGCTACACCTTC
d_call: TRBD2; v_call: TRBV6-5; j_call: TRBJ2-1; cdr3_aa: CASSRGSNEQFF; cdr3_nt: TGTGCCAGCAGTCGCGGGAGCAATGAGCAGTTCTTC
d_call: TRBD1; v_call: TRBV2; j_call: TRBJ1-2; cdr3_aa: CASSDGQGAFRLSNYGYTF; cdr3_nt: TGTGCCAGCAGTGATGGGCAGGGGGCGTTCCGTCTATCTAACTATGGCTACACCTTC
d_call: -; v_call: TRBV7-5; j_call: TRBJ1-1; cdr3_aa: CASSSGGTEAFF; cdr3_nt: TGTGCCAGCAGTTCAGGGGGCACTGAAGCTTTCTTT
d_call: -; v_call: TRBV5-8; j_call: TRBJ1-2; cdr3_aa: CASSSFGYTF; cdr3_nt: TGTGCCAGCAGCTCGTTTGGCTACACCTTC
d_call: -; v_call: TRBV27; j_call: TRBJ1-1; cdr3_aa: CASSLNQGKNTEAFF; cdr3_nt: TGTGCCAGCAGTTTAAATCAGGGGAAGAACACTGAAGCTTTCTTT
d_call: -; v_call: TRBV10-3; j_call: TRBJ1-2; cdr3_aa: CAISEPNPTGRFTDGYTF; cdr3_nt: TGTGCCATCAGTGAGCCTAACCCGACAGGACGGTTCACAGATGGCTACACCTTC
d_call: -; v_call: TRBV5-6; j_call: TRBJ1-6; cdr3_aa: CASTSRPEQPLHF; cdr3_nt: TGTGCCAGCACCTCCAGACCGGAGCAACCCCTCCACTTT
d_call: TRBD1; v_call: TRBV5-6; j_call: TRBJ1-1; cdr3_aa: CASSLEDRALALNTEAFF; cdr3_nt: TGTGCCAGCAGCTTGGAGGACAGGGCCCTAGCTTTGAACACTGAAGCTTTCTTT
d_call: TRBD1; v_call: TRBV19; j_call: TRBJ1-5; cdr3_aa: CASKRTGIDNQPQHF; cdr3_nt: TGTGCCAGTAAAAGGACAGGGATCGACAATCAGCCCCAGCATTTT
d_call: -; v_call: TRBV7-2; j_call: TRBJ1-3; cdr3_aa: CASSLAPVRGGRWEGNTIYF; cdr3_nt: TGTGCCAGCAGCTTAGCGCCAGTCCGAGGAGGGCGGTGGGAAGGAAACACCATATATTTT
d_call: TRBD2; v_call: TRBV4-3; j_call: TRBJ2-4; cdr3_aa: CASSQEGEGAKNIQYF; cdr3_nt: TGCGCCAGCAGCCAAGAAGGGGAGGGGGCCAAAAACATTCAGTACTTC
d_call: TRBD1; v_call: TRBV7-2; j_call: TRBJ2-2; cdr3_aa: CASSPRQGASGELFF; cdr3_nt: TGTGCCAGCAGCCCTCGACAGGGGGCAAGCGGGGAGCTGTTTTTT